What follows is one TCR beta chain and its context. The V gene end was trimmed by 4 bases and the J gene end by 8 bases; junction bases not matched to a gene: 8. Germline-derived CDR1 and CDR2 are WNHNN and SYGVQD (reference sequence). The CDR3 has 15 amino acids. In the original processing: Estimation of nucleated cell counts relied on the amplification of reference gene primers. TCRdb's copy holds only in-frame clones and misses some; the assay was immunoSEQ multiplex PCR. V and J calls and clone size are as listed in that table; D and trimming were resolved from the DNA. The sample shows approximately 200,000 clones, roughly 87% of them seen only once. This sample was taken from a study of blood T cell repertoires in COVID-19. At the level of the study: PBMCs, B-cell-depleted T cells, or T cells were the source of the cDNA or gDNA that made up the material.

Two negative PCRs, clearance, or symptom resolution characterized the recovered Cohort 3 donors. The sequenced material came from PBMCs or T cells enriched from blood (not recorded which). The chain carries TRBV10-1 and TRBJ2-1; 10 bases line up with TRBD2. The sequence was obtained from a man under 40 who had recovered from COVID-19. For the CDR3, the DNA is TGCGCCAGCAGTGCTGAACTAGCGGGACAGGATGAGCAGTTCTTC. Its translation: CASSAELAGQDEQFF.